The 31 T cell receptor beta chains below come from one sample, sequenced in a study of PD-1 blockade in classical Hodgkin lymphoma. Data came from immunoSEQ multiplex PCR; TCRdb stores just in-frame clones and leaves some out. The sample carries around 41,000 clones, about 65% recorded once. Exposure to brentuximab vedotin varied, and each patient had relapsed following autologous stem cell transplantation. The sequencing here drew on peripheral blood mononuclear cells (PBMCs), taken before the second cycle of nivolumab. All receptors derive from a human donor with classical Hodgkin lymphoma.

The chain is built from TRBV28 and TRBJ2-7; 7 positions agree with TRBD1. The germline V gene encodes CDR1 MDHEN and CDR2 SYDVKM. This CDR3 contains 14 residues. V dropped 6 bases and J dropped 4; count of bases not matched to a gene: 9. In DNA form, the CDR3 reads TGTGCCAGCAGAACCACAGGACAGGTTTACGAGCAGTACTTC. It specifies CASRTTGQVYEQYF. Full variable domain (missing parts from reference TRBV28 and TRBJ2-7): DVKVTQSSRYLVKRTGEKVFLECVQDMDHENMFWYRQDPGLGLRLIYFSYDVKMKEKGDIPEGYSVSREKKERFSLILESASTNQTSMYLCASRTTGQVYEQYFGPGTRLTVT.

The chain links TRBV4-3 to TRBJ1-2; D may be TRBD1 (6 bases). V lost 3 bases and J 5 bases, leaving 13 bases between the germline ends. The CDR3 contains 14 residues. CDR1 and CDR2 from the germline V gene are LGHNA and YSLEER. The CDR3 nucleotides read TGCGCCAGCAGCCACGGGGGCGTACGGTATGGCTACACCTTC. This codes for CASSHGGVRYGYTF.

J is TRBJ2-1 and V is TRBV6-4, with 10 bases matching TRBD2. From germline, CDR1 is MRHNA and CDR2 SNTAGT. After removal of 6 bases from V and 8 bases from J, the junction contained 13 bases not matched to a gene. The CDR3 totals 16 residues. CDR3 coding DNA: TGTGCCAGCAGCCCCCAGGGTAGCGGGAGGTACTATGAGCAGTTCTTC. Protein product: CASSPQGSGRYYEQFF.

V and J are TRBV9 and TRBJ2-1; TRBD2 aligns across 13 bases. The trim removed 1 base at V and 6 bases at J, leaving 4 bases unmatched. The V gene's germline CDR1 is SGDLS and CDR2 YYNGEE. This CDR3 is built from 16 residues. This CDR3 reads CASSVPLAGGPNEQFF. CDR3 DNA sequence: TGTGCCAGCAGCGTACCACTAGCGGGGGGGCCCAATGAGCAGTTCTTC.

This clone was seen only once. The CDR3 DNA reads as TGTGCCAGCGGGAGGGACAGGGGGGTCACCGGGGAGCTGTTTTTT. As protein: CASGRDRGVTGELFF. The V and J genes are TRBV5-4 and TRBJ2-2; the match to TRBD1 covers 11 bases. The CDR3 extends over 15 amino acids. Germline CDR1 and CDR2: SGHNT and YYREEE (reference sequence). Trimming removed 7 bases from V and 4 bases from J; junction bases left unmatched: 6. The variable domain in full, with the rest retrieved from reference TRBV5-4 and TRBJ2-2, is ETGVTQSPTHLIKTRGQQVTLRCSSQSGHNTVSWYQQALGQGPQFIFQYYREEENGRGNFPPRFSGLQFPNYSSELNVNALELDDSALYLCASGRDRGVTGELFFGEGSRLTVL.

This clone turned up a few times. This chain uses TRBV27 with TRBJ1-4, with unresolved D. This CDR3 is built from 15 residues. V lost 3 bases and J lost 8, with 16 bases in between. Per germline, CDR1 MNHEY and CDR2 SMNVEV (reference sequence). This CDR3 is CASSFLSAGGEKLFF. The CDR3 DNA sequence: TGTGCCAGCAGTTTTCTGTCGGCAGGAGGGGAAAAACTGTTTTTT.

In nucleotides, the CDR3 is TGTGCCAGCAGCTGGAGTATTGGACAGGGTACAGATACGCAGTATTTT. Translated: CASSWSIGQGTDTQYF. The gene calls are TRBV11-2 and TRBJ2-3; 8 positions match TRBD1. CDR1 is SGHAT and CDR2 is FQNNGV in the germline V gene. J was trimmed by 3 bases and V by 4 bases; bases with no gene match: 9. This CDR3 comprises 16 residues.

This clone was seen a handful of times. The CDR3 nucleotides are TGTGCCAGCAGTCCGGGACATTTGAACACTGAAGCTTTCTTT. Protein: CASSPGHLNTEAFF. This chain connects TRBV9 to TRBJ1-1, with a tentative D call TRBD1 (6 bases). Trimming took off 5 bases at V and 0 bases at J, with 11 bases between the two ends. This CDR3 region has 14 residues. Germline V CDR1 and CDR2: SGDLS, YYNGEE.

The rearrangement uses TRBV7-8 and TRBJ2-3; D tentatively fits TRBD1 or TRBD2 (7 bases each). The V and J ends lost 5 bases and 6 bases respectively, with 27 bases between them. CDR3 length equals 18 residues. Germline V gene sequence: CDR1 SGHVS, CDR2 FQNEAQ. CDR3 sequence reads: CASSRWNRQGGREDTQYF. DNA of the CDR3: TGTGCCAGCAGCCGCTGGAATCGGCAGGGGGGGAGAGAGGATACGCAGTATTTT.

The rearrangement links TRBV29-1 to TRBJ2-1; 10 bases match TRBD1. The CDR3 loop spans 19 amino acids. V shed 3 bases and J 3 bases; nucleotides not matched to a gene: 17. In germline, CDR1 is SQVTM, CDR2 ANQGSEA. DNA of the CDR3: TGCAGCGTTGATTGGGCACGGGACAGGGGTCAAAGCCTCTACAATGAGCAGTTCTTC. It translates to CSVDWARDRGQSLYNEQFF.

The chain carries TRBV6-6 and TRBJ2-2; D could derive from TRBD1 or TRBD2 (5 bases each). The CDR3 runs to 14 residues. V dropped 2 bases and J dropped 1 base, with 5 bases sitting between them. Germline V lookup: CDR1 MNHNY, CDR2 SVGAGI (reference sequence). For the CDR3, the DNA is TGTGCCAGCAGTTACGGGGGGAACACCGGGGAGCTGTTTTTT. It is translated as CASSYGGNTGELFF.

V gene TRBV7-2 combines with J gene TRBJ1-6; 7 bases are shared with TRBD1. The CDR3 runs 15 residues. The ends lost 3 bases at V and 10 bases at J; junction bases unmatched: 9. Germline V gene data show CDR1 as SGHTA and CDR2 as FQGNSA. The CDR3 loop is CASSLYRGSRSPLHF. The CDR3 bases are TGTGCCAGCAGCTTGTACAGGGGCTCAAGGTCACCCCTCCACTTT. The variable domain in full, with the rest retrieved from reference TRBV7-2 and TRBJ1-6, is GAGVSQSPSNKVTEKGKDVELRCDPISGHTALYWYRQSLGQGLEFLIYFQGNSAPDKSGLPSDRFSAERTGGSVSTLTIQRTQQEDSAVYLCASSLYRGSRSPLHFGNGTRLTVT.

The rearrangement uses TRBV7-9 and TRBJ2-3; D unclear. This CDR3 is built from 12 residues. CDR1 and CDR2 from the germline V gene are SEHNR and FQNEAQ (reference sequence). V was trimmed by 3 bases and J by 6 bases, leaving 7 bases between them. This CDR3 reads CASSFVRDTQYF. The DNA of the CDR3 is TGTGCCAGCAGCTTTGTCCGGGATACGCAGTATTTT.

The chain recombines TRBV19 with TRBJ2-2; D is possibly TRBD1 (6 bases). V was clipped by 5 bases and J by 4 bases, with 14 bases between them. The germline V gene has CDR1 LNHDA and CDR2 SQIVND (reference sequence). This CDR3 contains 15 residues. CDR3 loop: CASSLSGQITGELFF. The CDR3 DNA follows: TGTGCCAGTAGTTTGAGCGGACAGATCACCGGGGAGCTGTTTTTT.

CDR3 amino acids: CASSLGVMYQETQYF. The CDR3 DNA reads as TGTGCCAGCAGCTTAGGTGTGATGTACCAAGAGACCCAGTACTTC. The V call is TRBV7-9, the J call TRBJ2-5; D not certain. The germline V gene has CDR1 SEHNR and CDR2 FQNEAQ (reference sequence). V shed 1 base and J shed 0 bases, with 9 bases lying between them. The CDR3 is 15 residues long.

The chain carries TRBV6-5 and TRBJ1-4; maybe TRBD1 (6 bases). With 4 bases removed from V and 7 bases from J, the gap between germline ends came to 13 bases. Looked up from germline, CDR1 is MNHEY and CDR2 is SVGAGI. The CDR3 covers 14 residues. As DNA, the CDR3 is TGTGCCAGCAGTTCAGGGGCTATCTTTGAAAAACTGTTTTTT. Translating it yields CASSSGAIFEKLFF.

The chain joins TRBV30 to TRBJ2-1; either TRBD1 or TRBD2 may supply D (6 bases each). Trimming took off 2 bases at V and 2 bases at J, with 19 bases between the two ends. The CDR3 spans 17 residues. Germline values: CDR1 GTSNPN, CDR2 SVGIG (reference sequence). CDR3 DNA: TGTGCCTGGAGTCCAGAGACTAGGGGGTATACCTACAATGAGCAGTTCTTC. Protein product: CAWSPETRGYTYNEQFF. Drawing the rest from reference TRBV30 and TRBJ2-1, the complete variable domain is SQTIHQWPATLVQPVGSPLSLECTVEGTSNPNLYWYRQAAGRGLQLLFYSVGIGQISSEVPQNLSASRPQDRQFILSSKKLLLSDSGFYLCAWSPETRGYTYNEQFFGPGTRLTVL.

The CDR3 sequence is CASSPLYEPAGELFF. In nucleotides, the CDR3 is TGTGCCAGCTCACCGCTCTATGAGCCTGCCGGGGAGCTGTTTTTT. The chain recombines TRBV18 with TRBJ2-2; D is ambiguous. The CDR3 extends over 15 amino acids. Deletions cut 3 bases from V and 6 bases from J, with 14 bases between. CDR1 and CDR2 from the germline V gene are KGHSH and LQKENI.

V gene TRBV5-8 combines with J gene TRBJ2-1; D is unclear. V was shortened by 4 bases and J by 10 bases, with 15 bases between the two germline ends. The CDR3 consists of 13 residues. Germline V CDR1 and CDR2: SGHTS, YDEGEE. CDR3 coding DNA: TGTGCCAGCAGCGGCTTCCGGTTATTAGAGCAGTTCTTC. Residues: CASSGFRLLEQFF.

By frequency in the sample, this clone is medium-sized. The CDR3 protein is CASSLKLGQYNEQFF. The CDR3 nucleotides read TGTGCCAGCAGTTTAAAACTGGGACAGTACAATGAGCAGTTCTTC. This chain joins TRBV27 and TRBJ2-1; 7 nucleotides match TRBD1. J lost 4 bases, V lost 2 bases, and 5 bases had no gene match. This CDR3 has 15 amino acids. Germline V gene lookup returns CDR1 MNHEY and CDR2 SMNVEV (reference sequence).

This rearrangement joins TRBV7-9 to TRBJ1-1; unclear D gene. The germline V gene encodes CDR1 SEHNR and CDR2 FQNEAQ (reference sequence). Trimming took off 5 bases at V and 4 bases at J, with 11 bases between the two ends. The CDR3 extends over 13 amino acids. CDR3 residues: CASSPWAGTEAFF. The CDR3 nucleotides read TGTGCCAGCAGCCCCTGGGCGGGCACTGAAGCTTTCTTT.

This chain links TRBV28 with TRBJ2-5; D might be TRBD1 or TRBD2, each matching 5 bases. CDR1 is MDHEN, CDR2 SYDVKM, per germline. The CDR3 is made up of 12 amino acids. V lost 7 bases and J lost 7, with 13 bases in between. In DNA form, the CDR3 reads TGTGCCAGCACCTTTCGGGGCGGGACCCAGTACTTC. Its translation is CASTFRGGTQYF.

By sample fraction, this clone is medium-sized (0.01 to 0.1%). The chain recombines TRBV5-1 with TRBJ1-2; D perhaps matches TRBD1 (5 bases). The CDR3 is 16 amino acids. CDR1 is SGHRS and CDR2 is YFSETQ in the germline V gene. V was cut by 2 bases and J by 5 bases, with 19 bases left in between. The CDR3 loop is CASSFSPRGEGYGYTF. The CDR3 region has the DNA TGCGCCAGCAGCTTCTCCCCGCGGGGGGAAGGATATGGCTACACCTTC.

The chain uses TRBV19 and TRBJ2-1; D not certain. Germline V gene lookup returns CDR1 LNHDA and CDR2 SQIVND (reference sequence). This CDR3 has 14 amino acids. Between the trimmed V and J ends, which lost 3 bases and 6 bases, there was a span of 12 bases. CDR3 sequence (DNA): TGTGCCAGTAGTATGGGCCCCTCTCTCAATGAGCAGTTCTTC. This gives the protein CASSMGPSLNEQFF.

The V gene is TRBV27, the J gene TRBJ2-1, with TRBD2 identical over 14 bases. This CDR3 has 14 amino acids. V shed 6 bases, J shed 8 bases, and the junction held 3 bases outside the gene matches. The germline V gene encodes CDR1 MNHEY and CDR2 SMNVEV (reference sequence). CDR3 amino acids: CASSLGLAGDEQFF. For the CDR3, the DNA is TGTGCCAGCAGCCTGGGACTAGCGGGAGATGAGCAGTTCTTC.

This chain connects TRBV12-1 to TRBJ2-5; the table names TRBD2, a call not compared with the DNA. TRBV12-1 is noted as a pseudogene. This CDR3 is 13 amino acids long. CDR3 sequence reads: CASNLAGRKTQYF. CDR3 sequence (DNA): TGTGCCAGCAACCTAGCGGGGAGGAAGACCCAGTACTTC.

The genes are TRBV14 and TRBJ2-3; D unclear. Germline V gene sequence: CDR1 SGHDN, CDR2 FVKESK. The germline V and J ends were trimmed by 4 bases and 5 bases, with 10 bases remaining between them. The CDR3 is 13 residues long. The CDR3, as DNA: TGTGCCAGCAGCCTGCCCGGTGTAGATACGCAGTATTTT. Translated, it gives CASSLPGVDTQYF.

The chain couples TRBV7-2 to TRBJ2-6; D unresolved. With 2 bases removed from V and 3 bases from J, the gap between germline ends came to 5 bases. Germline CDR1 is SGHTA and CDR2 is FQGNSA. This CDR3 is 14 amino acids long. CDR3 sequence: CASSLYIGANVLTF. CDR3 in DNA: TGTGCCAGCAGCTTATATATTGGGGCCAACGTCCTGACTTTC.

This clone was observed a single time. The chain carries TRBV7-8 and TRBJ2-5, with 10 nucleotides matching TRBD1. Germline CDR1 reads SGHVS; CDR2 reads FQNEAQ. The CDR3 has 15 residues. With 5 bases clipped from V and 2 bases from J, the junction kept 5 bases outside the gene matches. This CDR3 is CASSPTGGSQETQYF. CDR3 sequence (DNA): TGTGCCAGCAGCCCGACAGGGGGCTCTCAAGAGACCCAGTACTTC.

The J gene is TRBJ1-4, the V gene TRBV4-3; weak D call: TRBD1 (6 bases). This CDR3 contains 15 residues. Trimming cost V 7 bases and J 8 bases, with 20 bases left between them. Looked up from germline, CDR1 is LGHNA and CDR2 is YSLEER. The CDR3 loop is CASIPDGGAREKLFF. Here the CDR3 DNA reads TGCGCCAGCATCCCAGACGGGGGGGCTAGGGAAAAACTGTTTTTT.

This clone was seen a few times. The chain joins TRBV2 to TRBJ1-5, with 7 bases fitting TRBD1. The CDR3 covers 15 residues. Germline lookup yields CDR1 SNHLY and CDR2 FYNNEI. V was clipped by 5 bases and J by 4 bases; unmatched bases: 8. DNA of the CDR3: TGTGCCAGCAGTAAACAGGGGCCGGGGAATCAGCCCCAGCATTTT. The encoded protein is CASSKQGPGNQPQHF. The variable domain in full, completed from reference TRBV2 and TRBJ1-5, reads EPEVTQTPSHQVTQMGQEVILRCVPISNHLYFYWYRQILGQKVEFLVSFYNNEISEKSEIFDDQFSVERPDGSNFTLKIRSTKLEDSAMYFCASSKQGPGNQPQHFGDGTRLSIL.